These 20 T cell receptor beta chains came from one sample sequenced in a study of cytomegalovirus exposure and HLA in healthy donors. PCR primers comprised 60 Vbeta and 13 Jbeta primers. Generated by immunoSEQ multiplex PCR, the TCRdb table keeps only in-frame clones and is missing some. The sample carries 200,000 to 250,000 clones, 77% recorded once. The sample was PBMCs. The receptors stem from a woman aged 55-69 years in good health and CMV-seropositive.

The chain recombines TRBV7-9 with TRBJ1-2, with 8 bases lining up with TRBD1. Per germline, CDR1 SEHNR and CDR2 FQNEAQ (reference sequence). The trim removed 8 bases at V and 3 bases at J, leaving 17 bases unmatched. The CDR3 loop spans 17 amino acids. CDR3 bases: TGTGCCAGCCACTCCGGGACAGGTCAATTTTTTGACTATGGCTACACCTTC. The encoded protein is CASHSGTGQFFDYGYTF.

Only a few counts were recorded for this clone. The rearrangement links TRBV4-3 to TRBJ2-3; 8 positions match TRBD2. Germline CDR1 and CDR2: LGHNA and YSLEER. The CDR3 spans 16 residues. With 4 bases clipped from V and 3 bases from J, the junction kept 9 bases outside the gene matches. The CDR3 protein is CASSRRTGGRTDTQYF. In DNA, the CDR3 is TGCGCCAGCAGCCGCCGAACGGGGGGGCGTACAGATACGCAGTATTTT.

This clone was recorded once. The gene calls are TRBV5-1 and TRBJ2-1, with a possible D match to TRBD2 (6 bases). V was cut by 0 bases and J by 5 bases, with 9 bases left in between. This CDR3 contains 14 residues. Germline V gene data show CDR1 as SGHRS and CDR2 as YFSETQ. CDR3: CASSLASENNEQFF. The CDR3 bases are TGCGCCAGCAGCTTGGCTAGCGAGAACAATGAGCAGTTCTTC.

The chain has TRBV18 and TRBJ2-5, with unresolved D. CDR1 and CDR2 (germline): KGHSH, LQKENI. This CDR3 has 12 amino acids. Trimming removed 3 bases from V and 0 bases from J, with 2 bases in between. The CDR3 region is CASSPDQETQYF. CDR3 coding DNA: TGTGCCAGCTCACCCGACCAAGAGACCCAGTACTTC.

This clone was detected once. The rearrangement joins TRBV4-3 to TRBJ1-4, with a weak D call TRBD1 (6 bases). V lost 1 base to trimming and J lost 4 bases, with 10 bases between them. Germline V gives CDR1 LGHNA, CDR2 YSLEER. The CDR3 has 15 amino acids. The CDR3 protein is CASSQGGRDNEKLFF. DNA for the CDR3: TGCGCCAGCAGCCAAGGGGGGCGCGATAATGAAAAACTGTTTTTT.

This clone was recorded once. V gene TRBV6-5 combines with J gene TRBJ1-2; maybe TRBD1 (6 bases). This CDR3 is 13 amino acids long. CDR1 and CDR2 (germline): MNHEY, SVGAGI. Trimming cost V 6 bases and J 3 bases, with 11 bases left between them. The DNA for the CDR3 is TGTGCCAGCAGCCGACACAGGGACTATGGCTACACCTTC. This codes for CASSRHRDYGYTF.

The V gene is TRBV7-2, the J gene TRBJ2-3; D unresolved. This CDR3 comprises 14 residues. Germline V gene sequence: CDR1 SGHTA, CDR2 FQGNSA. Trimming took off 1 base at V and 2 bases at J, with 7 bases between the two ends. CDR3 sequence reads: CASSLGVHTDTQYF. The CDR3, as DNA: TGTGCCAGCAGCTTAGGCGTGCACACAGATACGCAGTATTTT.

The chain combines TRBV25-1 with TRBJ2-4, with TRBD2 identical over 7 bases. CDR1 and CDR2 from the germline V gene are MGHDK and SYGVNS. This CDR3 has 15 amino acids. V gave up 4 bases and J gave up 1 base; unmatched junction bases: 4. The CDR3: CASSAAGLAKNIQYF. CDR3 DNA sequence: TGTGCCAGCAGTGCAGCGGGACTGGCCAAAAACATTCAGTACTTC.

This clone was seen only once. The gene calls are TRBV27 and TRBJ2-5; 9 bases are a match to TRBD1. TRBJ2-7 matches the DNA end more closely, so the J call is doubtful. The CDR3 is made up of 16 amino acids. Germline lookup yields CDR1 MNHEY and CDR2 SMNVEV (reference sequence). Here the CDR3 DNA reads TGTGCCAGCAGCCGATACCCGGGACAGGGAGTTTACGAGCAGTACTTC. Protein product: CASSRYPGQGVYEQYF.

The chain recombines TRBV18 with TRBJ2-5, with TRBD2 matching 8 bases. Germline-derived CDR1 and CDR2 are KGHSH and LQKENI. The trim removed 3 bases at V and 2 bases at J, leaving 5 bases unmatched. The CDR3 totals 15 residues. The CDR3 protein is CASSPPGGAQETQYF. The DNA for the CDR3 is TGTGCCAGCTCACCCCCGGGGGGGGCACAAGAGACCCAGTACTTC.

The rearrangement links TRBV29-1 to TRBJ1-3, with D perhaps TRBD1 (5 bases). Trimming left V 4 bases short and J 2 bases short, with 12 bases between. From germline, CDR1 is SQVTM and CDR2 ANQGSEA. There are 14 residues in the CDR3. CDR3 loop: CSVGFGGTGNTIYF. The CDR3 DNA reads as TGCAGCGTTGGGTTCGGGGGGACTGGAAACACCATATATTTT.

J is TRBJ1-1 and V is TRBV28; TRBD1 aligns across 9 bases. CDR3 length equals 14 residues. V shed 8 bases, J shed 4 bases, and the junction held 8 bases outside the gene matches. Germline V CDR1 and CDR2: MDHEN, SYDVKM. The CDR3 coding sequence is TGTGCCAGCTTCACAGGGGGCCCCGCCACTGAAGCTTTCTTT. Translation: CASFTGGPATEAFF.

This clone was detected only a few times. V is TRBV7-2 and J is TRBJ1-2; D gene ambiguous. The CDR3 has 13 residues. Per germline, CDR1 SGHTA and CDR2 FQGNSA. The V and J ends lost 2 bases and 3 bases respectively, with 7 bases between them. The CDR3 region has the DNA TGTGCCAGCAGCTTACTAATCCACTATGGCTACACCTTC. It is translated as CASSLLIHYGYTF.

V and J are TRBV5-1 and TRBJ2-4; maybe TRBD1 (7 bases). Per the germline V gene, CDR1 is SGHRS and CDR2 is YFSETQ. The CDR3 is made up of 14 amino acids. Trimming stripped 4 bases from V and 8 bases from J, with 16 bases between. The CDR3 loop reads CASSDPQGGDIQYF. The CDR3, as DNA: TGCGCCAGCAGCGACCCCCAGGGGGGAGACATTCAGTACTTC.

The table lists this clone with a few counts. The V call is TRBV28, the J call TRBJ2-7, with TRBD1 identical over 8 bases. This CDR3 region has 14 residues. V shed 5 bases and J 6 bases; nucleotides not matched to a gene: 9. CDR1 is MDHEN, CDR2 SYDVKM, per germline. CDR3 amino acids: CASSLGQGRGEQYF. Here the CDR3 DNA reads TGTGCCAGCAGTCTCGGACAGGGAAGGGGCGAGCAGTACTTC.

The chain joins TRBV5-1 to TRBJ1-2; 9 positions match TRBD1. This CDR3 spans 15 amino acids. V was pared by 3 bases and J by 3 bases, with 6 bases of the junction left unmatched. Germline V lookup: CDR1 SGHRS, CDR2 YFSETQ. The CDR3 DNA reads as TGCGCCAGCAGCTGGGATACAGGGGGCGACTATGGCTACACCTTC. Protein sequence: CASSWDTGGDYGYTF.

The rearrangement links TRBV5-5 to TRBJ2-3; D is unresolved. Trimming stripped 3 bases from V and 2 bases from J, with 16 bases between. The CDR3 is 16 amino acids. Germline values: CDR1 SGHKS, CDR2 YYEKEE (reference sequence). CDR3 coding DNA: TGTGCCAGCAGCTACAGACGGTCGTCATACACAGATACGCAGTATTTT. It yields the protein CASSYRRSSYTDTQYF.

The rearrangement links TRBV5-6 to TRBJ1-2, with TRBD1 as a possible D gene (5 bases). Between the trimmed V and J ends, which lost 0 bases and 10 bases, there was a span of 22 bases. The CDR3 has 16 residues. Germline V gives CDR1 SGHDT, CDR2 YYEEEE. This chain's CDR3 is CASSLVSGLRGIVYTF. CDR3 bases: TGTGCCAGCAGCTTGGTTTCGGGACTCCGGGGTATCGTCTACACCTTC. Full variable domain (missing parts from reference TRBV5-6 and TRBJ1-2): DAGVTQSPTHLIKTRGQQVTLRCSPKSGHDTVSWYQQALGQGPQFIFQYYEEEERQRGNFPDRFSGHQFPNYSSELNVNALLLGDSALYLCASSLVSGLRGIVYTFGSGTRLTVV.

The chain recombines TRBV19 with TRBJ1-2; no definite D call. Germline loops: CDR1 LNHDA, CDR2 SQIVND (reference sequence). The V end lost 5 bases, the J end lost 7 bases, and 11 bases lay between the germline ends. The length of the CDR3 is 12 residues. The CDR3 region has the DNA TGTGCCAGTAGTCTCGAGCCCGGTGGCTACACCTTC. This gives the protein CASSLEPGGYTF.

The V call is TRBV5-5, the J call TRBJ2-3; 8 bases line up with TRBD2. Germline V gene lookup returns CDR1 SGHKS and CDR2 YYEKEE (reference sequence). The CDR3 contains 14 residues. V lost 0 bases and J lost 4; bases outside the gene matches: 1. The CDR3 protein is CASSLAAGADTQYF. The CDR3, as DNA: TGTGCCAGCAGCTTGGCAGCGGGGGCAGATACGCAGTATTTT.